This paragraph covers one TCR beta chain sequence. Its cognate antigen is unknown. In the PCR, 60 Vbeta and 13 Jbeta primers were used. The repertoire was sequenced with immunoSEQ multiplex PCR; TCRdb's copy has only in-frame clones and lacks some. The table includes 99,000 or so clones, about 74% detected once. This sample stems from a study of cytomegalovirus exposure and HLA in healthy donors. Whole-study context: Unique TCR beta sequences numbering some 120 million came from about 180 million T cells in an earlier analysis. Genotyping showed 70% to 90% of roughly 400 donors falling in the Caucasian-associated ancestry cluster. Whole-study findings and limits: The authors later found HLA-associated TCR beta chains more clonally expanded than equally common others.

The germline V gene encodes CDR1 SNHLY and CDR2 FYNNEI. The trim removed 6 bases at V and 0 bases at J, leaving 5 bases unmatched. This CDR3 has 15 amino acids. Healthy people donating bone marrow made up the donors. This rearrangement joins TRBV2 to TRBJ2-5, with TRBD2 identical over 9 bases. Material for sequencing was PBMCs. The TCR was taken from a man in his 60s in good health and CMV-seropositive. In DNA form, the CDR3 reads TGTGCCAGCAGCGGGACTAGCATGTACCAAGAGACCCAGTACTTC. Amino acid sequence: CASSGTSMYQETQYF.